The entry that follows covers one T cell receptor (beta chain) sequence. Donors were nominally healthy when sampled, though unrecorded immune exposures were likely. Primers: 60 Vbeta forward and 13 Jbeta reverse. Profiled with immunoSEQ multiplex PCR; TCRdb holds only in-frame clones, not every one. The data show under 150,000 clones, with roughly 80% seen just once and around 7% held by the top ten. The data stem from a study of cytomegalovirus exposure and HLA in healthy donors. Germline-derived CDR1 and CDR2 are LGHNT and FRNRAP. V was cut by 5 bases and J by 6 bases, with 5 bases left in between. The CDR3 length is 11 residues.

The chain combines TRBV12-5 with TRBJ1-5, with D uncertain. The source is a man aged 35 to 55 in good health and CMV-seropositive. Material for sequencing was PBMCs. In nucleotides, the CDR3 is TGTGCTAGTGGTCCCCGTCAGCCCCAGCATTTT. Its protein product is CASGPRQPQHF.